A single sample is the source of the 28 T cell receptor beta chains below, sequenced in a study of T-cell reconstitution after alpha-beta-depleted transplantation in children listed by TCRdb under 2016. To prepare the library, PCR was applied. The reads were generated on an Illumina HiSeq 2500. TCR libraries were prepared with molecular barcoding, using unique molecular identifiers to normalize TCRbeta repertoire quantification. TCRdb trimmed public reads at Q25 via fastp, called clones via MiXCR and kept in-frame beta chains. All rows with the same CDR3 protein become a single entry with the most common DNA and genes. For this sample there are 300,000 to 400,000 distinct CDR3 sequences; 10% to 15% appear just once. Jointly, the top ten make up 4% to 5.5% of the sample. Sequenced material: PBMCs, taken from the stem cell graft. The source of these receptors is a human donor who donated a stem cell graft to a child with Fanconi anemia.

The rearrangement joins TRBV6-2 or TRBV6-3 to TRBJ2-3; TRBD2 matches 13 bases. With V trimmed by 6 bases and J by 5 bases, 8 bases remained unmatched. The length of the CDR3 is 16 residues. Germline-derived CDR1 and CDR2 are MNHEY and SVGEGT. In DNA, the CDR3 is TGTGCCAGCAGGCGACTAGCGGGGGGCCCTGAAGATACGCAGTATTTT. Its translation: CASRRLAGGPEDTQYF.

This clonotype was observed at least ten times. This chain uses TRBV29-1 with TRBJ2-1; D may be TRBD2 (6 bases). CDR3 length equals 12 residues. Looked up from germline, CDR1 is SQVTM and CDR2 is ANQGSEA. Trimming shortened V by 2 bases and J by 8 bases, and 10 bases separated the two germline ends. For the CDR3, the DNA is TGCAGCGTTGAACCCGGGGGTGATGAGCAGTTCTTC. This codes for CSVEPGGDEQFF.

The genes are TRBV6-1 and TRBJ2-1; D not certain. V lost 6 bases, J lost 3 bases, and 18 bases lay in between. The CDR3 spans 16 residues. Germline V gene data show CDR1 as MNHNS and CDR2 as SASEGT. CDR3 region: CASSPVGAPVYNEQFF. The CDR3 coding sequence is TGTGCCAGCAGCCCTGTGGGTGCACCAGTCTACAATGAGCAGTTCTTC.

The table lists this clonotype with many counts. The genes are TRBV20-1 and TRBJ2-3, with D unclear. This CDR3 region has 16 residues. V was pared by 0 bases and J by 1 base, with 14 bases between. Germline assignment: CDR1 DFQATT and CDR2 SNEGSKA (reference sequence). The CDR3 reads CSARERTRGGTDTQYF. CDR3 DNA sequence: TGCAGTGCTAGAGAAAGGACCCGTGGGGGCACAGATACGCAGTATTTT.

In this sample, this clonotype turned up many times. The chain uses TRBV3-1 and TRBJ2-1; 9 nucleotides agree with TRBD1. This CDR3 contains 14 residues. V dropped 6 bases and J dropped 6; count of bases not matched to a gene: 6. Looked up from germline, CDR1 is LGHDT and CDR2 is YNNKEL (reference sequence). As DNA, the CDR3 is TGTGCCAGCAGGGACAGGGGTTTAGGCAATGAGCAGTTCTTC. Amino acid sequence: CASRDRGLGNEQFF.

The genes are TRBV4-3 and TRBJ1-4; the match to TRBD1 covers 10 bases. Germline V CDR1 and CDR2: LGHNA, YSLEER. The J segment lost 7 bases and the V segment lost 2 bases, leaving 7 bases of the junction unmatched. This CDR3 has 16 residues. The chain's CDR3 is CASSQIRDRGSEKLFF. As DNA, the CDR3 is TGCGCCAGCAGCCAAATCCGGGACAGGGGCTCTGAAAAACTGTTTTTT.

Comment on this clonotype: Possible read error: a much larger clone is one base away. Written as DNA, the CDR3 is TGTGCCTGCAGCGTAGGAGGGACAGGGTCCGGGGAGCTGTTTTTT. Amino acid sequence: CACSVGGTGSGELFF. The chain is built from TRBV9 and TRBJ2-2; 9 positions agree with TRBD1. The CDR3 consists of 15 residues. Germline V gene lookup returns CDR1 SGDLS and CDR2 YYNGEE.

This clonotype was observed many times. The V gene is TRBV20-1, the J gene TRBJ1-1; TRBD1 aligns across 7 bases. Losses at the gene ends were 6 bases for V and 8 bases for J; bases not matched to a gene: 6. The germline CDR1 and CDR2 sequences are DFQATT and SNEGSKA (reference sequence). This CDR3 has 11 residues. The CDR3 loop reads CSALKTGEAFF. The CDR3, as DNA: TGCAGTGCACTCAAGACAGGGGAAGCTTTCTTT.

This clonotype was seen a handful of times. The chain links TRBV6-1 to TRBJ1-1; a possible D gene is TRBD1 (6 bases). Trimming shortened V by 6 bases and J by 4 bases, and 15 bases separated the two germline ends. Germline CDR1 is MNHNS and CDR2 is SASEGT. The CDR3 sequence is 14 residues long. CDR3 amino acids: CASSRTQGGTEAFF. For the CDR3, the DNA is TGTGCCAGCAGCCGCACACAGGGCGGCACTGAAGCTTTCTTT.

The sample holds many counts of this clonotype. V and J are TRBV7-8 and TRBJ2-2; the D is unclear. Trimming shortened V by 3 bases and J by 6 bases, and 8 bases separated the two germline ends. Germline CDR1 is SGHVS and CDR2 is FQNEAQ. The CDR3 has 13 residues. CDR3: CASSLKRSGELFF. CDR3 DNA: TGTGCCAGCAGCTTGAAGAGGTCCGGGGAGCTGTTTTTT. The full variable domain, completed using reference TRBV7-8 and TRBJ2-2, is GAGVSQSPRYKVAKRGQDVALRCDPISGHVSLFWYQQALGQGPEFLTYFQNEAQLDKSGLPSDRFFAERPEGSVSTLKIQRTQQEDSAVYLCASSLKRSGELFFGEGSRLTVL.

This chain uses TRBV11-2 with TRBJ1-2; D is perhaps TRBD1 (5 bases). The ends were cut back, 1 base at V and 2 bases at J, with 14 bases in the middle. This CDR3 has 16 amino acids. CDR1 is SGHAT and CDR2 is FQNNGV in the germline V gene. The CDR3 DNA reads TGTGCCAGCAGCTTAGGCGGGGGGAATAAGAACTATGGCTACACCTTC. It yields the protein CASSLGGGNKNYGYTF. The full variable domain, completed using reference TRBV11-2 and TRBJ1-2, is EAGVAQSPRYKIIEKRQSVAFWCNPISGHATLYWYQQILGQGPKLLIQFQNNGVVDDSQLPKDRFSAERLKGVDSTLKIQPAKLEDSAVYLCASSLGGGNKNYGYTFGSGTRLTVV.

This clonotype was seen only a few times. The V gene is TRBV12-3 or TRBV12-4, the J gene TRBJ2-5; possible D gene TRBD1, 5 bases. This CDR3 has 13 residues. The V gene lost 3 bases and the J gene lost 5 bases, with 10 bases spanning the gap. The CDR3 reads CASSLGPAETQYF. The CDR3 DNA reads as TGTGCCAGCAGTTTGGGGCCGGCGGAGACCCAGTACTTC.

This clonotype appeared a few times. The gene calls are TRBV28 and TRBJ2-5, with 7 bases fitting TRBD1. Per germline, CDR1 MDHEN and CDR2 SYDVKM. With V trimmed by 6 bases and J by 4 bases, 8 bases remained unmatched. This CDR3 contains 14 residues. CDR3 in DNA: TGTGCCAGCAGATCAACAGGGGCGGGAGAGACCCAGTACTTC. Translation gives CASRSTGAGETQYF.

Concerning this clonotype: This may stem from a read error, because a much larger clone lies one nucleotide away. This sequence joins TRBV12-3 or TRBV12-4 and TRBJ2-5, with 7 bases fitting TRBD1. The CDR3 runs to 17 residues. V gave up 0 bases and J gave up 1 base; unmatched junction bases: 8. As DNA, the CDR3 is TGTGCCAGCAGTTTAGCGGGGACAGCAAAGTCCCAAGAGACCCAGTACTTC. This translates into CASSLAGTAKSQETQYF.

This clonotype was detected only a few times. The CDR3 is CASSYSERGDQETQYF. The CDR3 bases are TGTGCCAGCAGTTACTCAGAGCGGGGGGATCAAGAGACCCAGTACTTC. V is TRBV6-5 and J is TRBJ2-5; 9 bases fit TRBD2. The CDR3 spans 16 residues. V gave up 0 bases and J gave up 2 bases; unmatched junction bases: 4. Germline V CDR1 and CDR2: MNHEY, SVGAGI.

About this clonotype: A single base separates this from a much larger clone, so it may be a read error. The chain's CDR3 is CASSLSGGGGYTF. In DNA, the CDR3 is TGTGCCAGCAGTTTATCCGGGGGGGGTGGCTACACCTTC. The V call is TRBV12-3 or TRBV12-4, the J call TRBJ1-2, with TRBD1 as a possible D gene (5 bases). The V end lost 2 bases, the J end lost 7 bases, and 11 bases lay between the germline ends. This CDR3 region has 13 residues.

This chain connects TRBV28 to TRBJ1-2, with 8 bases fitting TRBD1. This CDR3 spans 13 amino acids. With V trimmed by 7 bases and J by 4 bases, 5 bases remained unmatched. Germline CDR1 and CDR2: MDHEN and SYDVKM. The CDR3 spells CASIETGVYGYTF. CDR3 DNA: TGTGCCAGCATCGAGACAGGGGTCTATGGCTACACCTTC.

This clonotype came up a few times. This rearrangement joins TRBV7-2 to TRBJ2-7; TRBD2 is a possible D gene (5 bases). The CDR3 totals 13 residues. V gave up 4 bases and J gave up 1 base, with 8 bases separating them. CDR1 is SGHTA and CDR2 is FQGNSA in the germline V gene. For the CDR3, the DNA is TGTGCCAGCAGCTCAACGGGATCCTACGAGCAGTACGTC. It translates to CASSSTGSYEQYV.

The V and J genes are TRBV29-1 and TRBJ2-7; a possible D gene is TRBD1 (5 bases). CDR3 size: 13 residues. The germline CDR1 and CDR2 sequences are SQVTM and ANQGSEA. Trimming cost V 4 bases and J 1 base, with 11 bases left between them. CDR3 bases: TGCAGCGTTGGCCCAGGGATGTCCTACGAGCAGTACTTC. It encodes CSVGPGMSYEQYF.

The sample holds a few counts of this clonotype. This chain joins TRBV5-1 and TRBJ1-4, with 8 bases matching TRBD1. Germline lookup yields CDR1 SGHRS and CDR2 YFSETQ. V gave up 4 bases and J gave up 0 bases; unmatched junction bases: 2. The CDR3 is made up of 15 amino acids. The CDR3 DNA follows: TGCGCCAGCAGCCAGGGGGCCTCAACTAATGAAAAACTGTTTTTT. Protein sequence: CASSQGASTNEKLFF.

The V call is TRBV7-8, the J call TRBJ1-5; D ambiguous. The CDR3 has 15 residues. CDR1 and CDR2 (germline): SGHVS, FQNEAQ. Trimming took 5 bases from V and 6 from J, leaving 17 bases between them. The CDR3 here is CASSPRTQRGQPQHF. The CDR3 bases are TGTGCCAGCAGCCCGAGAACTCAACGGGGTCAGCCCCAGCATTTT. The full variable domain, completed using reference TRBV7-8 and TRBJ1-5, is GAGVSQSPRYKVAKRGQDVALRCDPISGHVSLFWYQQALGQGPEFLTYFQNEAQLDKSGLPSDRFFAERPEGSVSTLKIQRTQQEDSAVYLCASSPRTQRGQPQHFGDGTRLSIL.

This chain connects TRBV5-6 to TRBJ2-7; 7 nucleotides line up with TRBD1. The CDR3 is 15 amino acids. V gave up 2 bases and J gave up 0 bases; unmatched junction bases: 5. Germline lookup yields CDR1 SGHDT and CDR2 YYEEEE. The CDR3 reads CASSFGDSSSYEQYF. In nucleotides, the CDR3 is TGTGCCAGCAGCTTCGGGGACAGCAGCTCCTACGAGCAGTACTTC.

This clonotype has a count of ten or more. This chain connects TRBV12-3 or TRBV12-4 to TRBJ2-4, with D maybe TRBD1 (7 bases). Trimming shortened V by 4 bases and J by 9 bases, and 19 bases separated the two germline ends. This CDR3 spans 15 amino acids. The CDR3 region has the DNA TGTGCCAGCAGTTGGGATGACAGGGCCGGGGGCATTCAGTACTTC. Amino acid sequence: CASSWDDRAGGIQYF.

This clonotype has a handful of counts. CDR3 sequence reads: CASSSLGTSGYTF. The CDR3 DNA reads TGTGCCAGCAGTTCTTTGGGGACCTCTGGCTACACCTTC. The chain recombines TRBV12-3 or TRBV12-4 with TRBJ1-2; D possibly corresponds to TRBD1 (5 bases). The V end was cut by 4 bases, the J end by 7 bases, with 13 bases between. The CDR3 has 13 amino acids.

This clonotype came up many times. The V gene is TRBV5-1, the J gene TRBJ2-2, with 7 bases fitting TRBD1. V was pared by 6 bases and J by 1 base, with 3 bases of the junction left unmatched. The CDR3 spans 14 residues. Per germline, CDR1 SGHRS and CDR2 YFSETQ. The CDR3 DNA follows: TGCGCCAGCACCACAGGGGAGAACACCGGGGAGCTGTTTTTT. Residues: CASTTGENTGELFF.

The chain links TRBV19 to TRBJ2-2; D is uncertain. V gave up 5 bases and J gave up 7 bases, with 14 bases separating them. Germline CDR1 and CDR2: LNHDA and SQIVND (reference sequence). This CDR3 comprises 14 residues. The CDR3 loop reads CASSLGWKVGELFF. CDR3 DNA: TGTGCCAGTAGTTTGGGGTGGAAGGTCGGGGAGCTGTTTTTT.

This sequence joins TRBV3-1 and TRBJ2-7; D remains ambiguous. The germline gives CDR1 LGHDT, CDR2 YNNKEL (reference sequence). V dropped 4 bases and J dropped 0 bases, with 10 bases sitting between them. This CDR3 has 14 amino acids. As DNA, the CDR3 is TGTGCCAGCAGCCGGACGTTGGACTCCTACGAGCAGTACTTC. It specifies CASSRTLDSYEQYF.

This clonotype was detected only a few times. CDR3 nucleotides: TGTGCCAGCAGCTTGTACAGGGGAGAGCAGCTTAGTCAGCCCCAGCATTTT. Protein product: CASSLYRGEQLSQPQHF. The J gene is TRBJ1-5, the V gene TRBV7-3, with 7 nucleotides matching TRBD1. Germline values: CDR1 SGHTA, CDR2 FQGTGA. CDR3 length: 17 amino acids. The junction had 14 bases not matched to a gene; V was cut back by 3 bases and J by 6 bases.